Following are 32 T cell receptor beta chains from one sample sequenced in a study of T cells after yellow fever vaccination. One entry per CDR3 protein results from TCRdb running MiXCR on the 5' RACE reads. This table holds a few hundred thousand distinct CDR3 sequences, roughly 3.9% found once. The sequencing here drew on PBMCs, taken 5 days after the yellow fever booster vaccination. These TCRs come from a man younger than 35 who received the YFV17D yellow fever vaccine.

This clonotype was counted between two and nine times. The chain is built from TRBV27 and TRBJ1-1; 8 nucleotides agree with TRBD1. This CDR3 region has 14 residues. Germline V lookup: CDR1 MNHEY, CDR2 SMNVEV (reference sequence). The V gene end was trimmed by 5 bases and the J gene end by 5 bases; junction bases not matched to a gene: 7. CDR3: CASSRLQGGTEAFF. The CDR3 DNA reads TGTGCCAGCAGTCGCTTACAGGGGGGGACTGAAGCTTTCTTT.

This clonotype came up a few times. The V and J genes are TRBV27 and TRBJ2-1; the match to TRBD2 covers 8 bases. After removal of 3 bases from V and 4 bases from J, the junction contained 5 bases not matched to a gene. This CDR3 has 15 amino acids. Germline V CDR1 and CDR2: MNHEY, SMNVEV (reference sequence). The CDR3 region is CASSLRASGYNEQFF. CDR3 nucleotides: TGTGCCAGCAGTTTGAGGGCTAGCGGGTACAATGAGCAGTTCTTC.

This clonotype has a handful of counts. The CDR3 region is CASSLVGGFGTDTQYF. CDR3 sequence (DNA): TGTGCCAGCAGCTTAGTAGGGGGTTTCGGGACAGATACGCAGTATTTT. This sequence joins TRBV7-2 and TRBJ2-3, with D tentatively TRBD1 (6 bases). This CDR3 contains 16 residues. V shed 1 base and J shed 3 bases, with 14 bases lying between them. CDR1 SGHTA and CDR2 FQGNSA come from the germline V gene. Drawing the rest from reference TRBV7-2 and TRBJ2-3, the complete variable domain is GAGVSQSPSNKVTEKGKDVELRCDPISGHTALYWYRQSLGQGLEFLIYFQGNSAPDKSGLPSDRFSAERTGGSVSTLTIQRTQQEDSAVYLCASSLVGGFGTDTQYFGPGTRLTVL.

This clonotype has ten or more counts. J is TRBJ1-1 and V is TRBV20-1, with D tentatively TRBD1 (6 bases). The CDR3 contains 12 residues. The germline V gene has CDR1 DFQATT and CDR2 SNEGSKA (reference sequence). In nucleotides, the CDR3 is TGCAGCCACAGGGAAGCCTACACTGAAGCTTTCTTT. Translated, it gives CSHREAYTEAFF.

The rearrangement links TRBV24-1 to TRBJ2-1; tentative D call: TRBD1 (6 bases). This CDR3 has 17 amino acids. Germline CDR1 reads KGHDR; CDR2 reads SFDVKD. Trimming took off 4 bases at V and 0 bases at J, with 15 bases between the two ends. The CDR3 reads CATSDHRQARSYNEQFF. CDR3 bases: TGTGCCACCAGTGACCACAGACAGGCCCGCTCCTACAATGAGCAGTTCTTC.

This clonotype was detected many times. This chain uses TRBV6-6 with TRBJ2-1; D is uncertain. The CDR3 totals 11 residues. V gave up 6 bases and J gave up 8 bases, with 8 bases separating them. Looked up from germline, CDR1 is MNHNY and CDR2 is SVGAGI (reference sequence). CDR3 region: CASSSKDEQFF. The CDR3 DNA follows: TGTGCCAGCAGCTCCAAAGATGAGCAGTTCTTC.

This clonotype has a count of ten or more. This chain connects TRBV24-1 to TRBJ1-6; D gene ambiguous. The CDR3 consists of 15 residues. Germline CDR1 reads KGHDR; CDR2 reads SFDVKD. The V gene lost 8 bases and the J gene lost 5 bases, with 15 bases spanning the gap. The CDR3 bases are TGTGCCACCAAAGGAGGGAAACCAAATAATTCACCCCTCCACTTT. The encoded protein is CATKGGKPNNSPLHF.

The J gene is TRBJ1-1, the V gene TRBV5-3; 9 bases are a match to TRBD1. TRBV5-3 is known as an ORF, though its function is uncertain. The CDR3 has 16 residues. V shed 4 bases, J shed 0 bases, and the junction held 7 bases outside the gene matches. The CDR3 bases are TGTGCCAGAAGCGACGGGACAGGGAACATGAACACTGAAGCTTTCTTT. Amino acid sequence: CARSDGTGNMNTEAFF.

The rearrangement uses TRBV5-5 and TRBJ2-2, with D perhaps TRBD1 (6 bases). The CDR3 is made up of 17 amino acids. CDR1 SGHKS and CDR2 YYEKEE come from the germline V gene (reference sequence). Trimming removed 0 bases at V and 4 bases at J, with 16 bases between. The CDR3 DNA reads TGTGCCAGCAGCTTGGTGTTGTTACAGGGCGGCACCGGGGAGCTGTTTTTT. This sequence encodes CASSLVLLQGGTGELFF.

V is TRBV5-1 and J is TRBJ2-3, with TRBD2 as a possible D gene (6 bases). This CDR3 has 15 amino acids. V was cut by 5 bases and J by 4 bases, with 17 bases left in between. Germline-derived CDR1 and CDR2 are SGHRS and YFSETQ. The CDR3 sequence: CASRPGVGLADTQYF. The CDR3 DNA reads as TGCGCCAGCAGACCGGGGGTGGGACTGGCAGATACGCAGTATTTT.

This clonotype was detected ten times or more. The gene calls are TRBV27 and TRBJ2-1; 9 nucleotides match TRBD2. Germline V gene sequence: CDR1 MNHEY, CDR2 SMNVEV (reference sequence). J lost 11 bases, V lost 5 bases, and 16 bases had no gene match. This CDR3 contains 16 residues. CDR3 bases: TGTGCCAGCAGTATCGGGTTCGCGGGGGGGGTCATAAAGCAGTTCTTC. It is translated as CASSIGFAGGVIKQFF.

V and J are TRBV7-2 and TRBJ1-1; maybe TRBD1 (5 bases). The V end was cut by 5 bases, the J end by 6 bases, with 10 bases between. The CDR3 spans 12 residues. Germline CDR1 reads SGHTA; CDR2 reads FQGNSA. The CDR3 reads CASSTEGPEAFF. CDR3 nucleotides: TGTGCCAGCAGCACCGAGGGGCCTGAAGCTTTCTTT.

V usage is TRBV10-3 and J usage is TRBJ1-2; D is undetermined. V lost 6 bases, J lost 6 bases, and 8 bases lay in between. The CDR3 totals 11 residues. CDR1 ENHRY and CDR2 SYGVKD come from the germline V gene. The CDR3 loop is CAISRADGYTF. CDR3 DNA: TGTGCCATCAGCCGCGCGGATGGCTACACCTTC.

The table lists this clonotype with a few counts. V and J are TRBV5-1 and TRBJ2-1; the match to TRBD1 covers 8 bases. The CDR3 consists of 18 residues. In germline, CDR1 is SGHRS, CDR2 YFSETQ. V shed 1 base, J shed 5 bases, and the junction held 14 bases outside the gene matches. CDR3 loop: CASSLSFGGQVPNNEQFF. Here the CDR3 DNA reads TGCGCCAGCAGCTTGTCATTTGGGGGACAGGTACCCAACAATGAGCAGTTCTTC.

The chain is built from TRBV10-3 and TRBJ1-5; 8 bases fit TRBD1. The CDR3 is 15 amino acids. Germline trimming cut 2 bases from V and 4 bases from J; bases unmatched to any gene: 4. Germline-derived CDR1 and CDR2 are ENHRY and SYGVKD. Here the CDR3 DNA reads TGTGCCATCAGTGAGCCGGGACAGGATAATCAGCCCCAGCATTTT. As protein: CAISEPGQDNQPQHF.

The sample holds a few counts of this clonotype. The chain recombines TRBV7-8 with TRBJ2-1, with D uncertain. The CDR3 covers 13 residues. Germline CDR1 and CDR2: SGHVS and FQNEAQ. The V gene lost 2 bases and the J gene lost 5 bases, with 7 bases spanning the gap. Written as DNA, the CDR3 is TGTGCCAGCAGCTTACAACAGAACAATGAGCAGTTCTTC. Its translation is CASSLQQNNEQFF.

This chain links TRBV7-9 with TRBJ2-3, with TRBD2 matching over 8 bases. The V gene end was trimmed by 4 bases and the J gene end by 2 bases; junction bases not matched to a gene: 11. Germline CDR1 SEHNR, CDR2 FQNEAQ (reference sequence). The CDR3 is made up of 17 amino acids. CDR3 region: CASSSTVGGGYTDTQYF. The CDR3 DNA is TGTGCCAGCAGCTCAACGGTCGGCGGGGGGTACACAGATACGCAGTATTTT.

The sample holds a few counts of this clonotype. The chain recombines TRBV4-3 with TRBJ2-3, with D possibly matching TRBD1 (6 bases). This CDR3 region has 16 residues. V lost 0 bases to trimming and J lost 5 bases, with 15 bases between them. Germline-derived CDR1 and CDR2 are LGHNA and YSLEER. In nucleotides, the CDR3 is TGCGCCAGCAGCCAAGAGGCAGGGGCGTACAAAGATACGCAGTATTTT. Protein: CASSQEAGAYKDTQYF.

The CDR3 DNA reads TGTGCCAGCAGTTTACCGTTGGGGGCCTACAATCAGCCCCAGCATTTT. This codes for CASSLPLGAYNQPQHF. The chain combines TRBV6-6 with TRBJ1-5; possible D gene TRBD1, 6 bases. V lost 4 bases and J lost 3, with 16 bases in between. The CDR3 spans 16 residues. From germline, CDR1 is MNHNY and CDR2 SVGAGI (reference sequence).

The V and J genes are TRBV6-6 and TRBJ2-7; either TRBD1 or TRBD2 may supply D (6 bases each). This CDR3 is 13 amino acids long. Trimming removed 5 bases at V and 2 bases at J, with 10 bases between. In germline, CDR1 is MNHNY, CDR2 SVGAGI (reference sequence). The CDR3 DNA sequence: TGTGCCAGCAGTCGGGGGCCCGCCTACGAGCAGTACTTC. Amino acids: CASSRGPAYEQYF.

The V and J genes are TRBV9 and TRBJ2-1; perhaps TRBD1 as D (5 bases). Germline CDR1 reads SGDLS; CDR2 reads YYNGEE. The CDR3 has 14 amino acids. Trimming removed 6 bases from V and 4 bases from J, with 14 bases in between. This CDR3 reads CASNRPGRYNEQFF. The CDR3 nucleotides are TGTGCCAGCAACAGGCCGGGTAGATACAATGAGCAGTTCTTC. The full variable domain, completed using reference TRBV9 and TRBJ2-1, is DSGVTQTPKHLITATGQRVTLRCSPRSGDLSVYWYQQSLDQGLQFLIQYYNGEERAKGNILERFSAQQFPDLHSELNLSSLELGDSALYFCASNRPGRYNEQFFGPGTRLTVL.

The chain employs TRBV12-3 or TRBV12-4 and TRBJ2-7, with D perhaps matching TRBD1 (6 bases). V was clipped by 2 bases and J by 0 bases, with 8 bases between them. This CDR3 region has 14 residues. CDR3 coding DNA: TGTGCCAGCAGTTTACAGGGGTACTCCTACGAGCAGTACTTC. It codes for CASSLQGYSYEQYF.

This clonotype was found many times. The chain uses TRBV7-2 and TRBJ1-1; D uncertain. This CDR3 is 13 amino acids long. V was cut by 4 bases and J by 4 bases, with 10 bases left in between. CDR1 is SGHTA, CDR2 FQGNSA, per germline. The CDR3 sequence is CASSSGWSTEAFF. The CDR3 DNA sequence: TGTGCCAGCAGCTCGGGGTGGAGCACTGAAGCTTTCTTT.

The chain combines TRBV7-3 with TRBJ2-2; tentatively, D is TRBD1 (6 bases). From germline, CDR1 is SGHTA and CDR2 FQGTGA. V lost 3 bases and J 7 bases, leaving 12 bases between the germline ends. The CDR3 sequence is 14 residues long. This CDR3 reads CASSFYRVGGELFF. As DNA, the CDR3 is TGTGCCAGCAGCTTTTACAGGGTCGGCGGGGAGCTGTTTTTT. Using reference TRBV7-3 and TRBJ2-2 for the parts outside the CDR3, the full variable domain is GAGVSQTPSNKVTEKGKYVELRCDPISGHTALYWYRQSLGQGPEFLIYFQGTGAADDSGLPNDRFFAVRPEGSVSTLKIQRTERGDSAVYLCASSFYRVGGELFFGEGSRLTVL.

The chain couples TRBV5-1 to TRBJ2-7; D is undetermined. CDR3 length equals 13 residues. Germline CDR1 and CDR2: SGHRS and YFSETQ. The V gene lost 2 bases and the J gene lost 6 bases, with 12 bases spanning the gap. The CDR3 nucleotides read TGCGCCAGCAGCTTAGGTCTTTCCGCCGAGCAGTACGTC. Residues: CASSLGLSAEQYV.

The chain uses TRBV11-1 and TRBJ1-2, with TRBD1 identical over 7 bases. With V trimmed by 0 bases and J by 6 bases, 7 bases remained unmatched. In germline, CDR1 is SGHAT, CDR2 FQDESV (reference sequence). This CDR3 is built from 15 residues. CDR3: CASSLAGQEDDGYTF. Written as DNA, the CDR3 is TGTGCCAGCAGCTTAGCCGGACAGGAGGACGATGGCTACACCTTC.

This clonotype occurred a few times. A much larger clone differs by one base, so this may be a read error. The gene calls are TRBV24-1 and TRBJ2-1; TRBD1 matches 7 bases. This CDR3 region has 14 residues. Germline assignment: CDR1 KGHDR and CDR2 SFDVKD. CDR3 DNA sequence: TGTGCCACCAGTCCAGGGGGTTTCTACCATGAGCAGTTCTTC. It is translated as CATSPGGFYHEQFF.

The chain uses TRBV20-1 and TRBJ2-4; maybe TRBD2 (6 bases). Germline assignment: CDR1 DFQATT and CDR2 SNEGSKA (reference sequence). Trimming left V 3 bases short and J 9 bases short, with 18 bases between. The CDR3 runs to 14 residues. The CDR3 sequence is CSARAGLPGGIQYF. The CDR3 DNA reads as TGCAGTGCTAGGGCGGGGCTCCCCGGCGGCATTCAGTACTTC.

This clonotype was found many times. The chain recombines TRBV7-2 with TRBJ2-4; D may be TRBD1 or TRBD2 (5 bases each). The germline gives CDR1 SGHTA, CDR2 FQGNSA. V shed 8 bases and J shed 0 bases, with 11 bases lying between them. The CDR3 is made up of 14 amino acids. The chain's CDR3 is CASGLRGAKNIQYF. The CDR3, as DNA: TGTGCCAGCGGGTTGAGGGGAGCCAAAAACATTCAGTACTTC.

This clonotype was seen a handful of times. V gene TRBV11-2 combines with J gene TRBJ2-7; TRBD2 matches at 10 bases. Trimming at V came to 8 bases and at J to 7 bases, leaving 8 bases not matched to a gene. This CDR3 has 13 amino acids. The germline gives CDR1 SGHAT, CDR2 FQNNGV. The CDR3 coding sequence is TGTGCCAGCGGTTCGGGACTAGCGTTAGAGCAGTACGTC. Residues: CASGSGLALEQYV.

This clonotype was counted only a few times. The gene calls are TRBV25-1 and TRBJ1-1; perhaps TRBD1 as D (5 bases). Germline V gene data show CDR1 as MGHDK and CDR2 as SYGVNS. The ends were cut back, 7 bases at V and 0 bases at J, with 12 bases in the middle. This CDR3 contains 14 residues. Written as DNA, the CDR3 is TGTGCCAGCACCGTGGGGGGAGTGAACACTGAAGCTTTCTTT. Translation gives CASTVGGVNTEAFF.

The sample holds many counts of this clonotype. The chain carries TRBV6-6 and TRBJ1-5; D unresolved. The CDR3 is made up of 12 amino acids. The V end lost 1 base, the J end lost 7 bases, and 5 bases lay between the germline ends. The V gene's germline CDR1 is MNHNY and CDR2 SVGAGI (reference sequence). The CDR3 sequence: CASSYLAQPQHF. The CDR3 nucleotides read TGTGCCAGCAGTTACTTGGCCCAGCCCCAGCATTTT.